This T cell receptor beta chain was found in a study of immune evolution from preneoplasia to lung adenocarcinoma. Study results and limitations: Normal lung had the highest top T cell clone frequencies.

Germline CDR1 reads MDHEN; CDR2 reads SYDVKM. Trimming shortened V by 10 bases and J by 4 bases, and 7 bases separated the two germline ends. This CDR3 is 10 amino acids long. This table comes from immunoSEQ multiplex PCR, and its TCRdb copy is limited to in-frame clones, with some not included. The sample records over 3,000 clones, about 82% being singletons. Notes on this clone: The target antigen is unknown.

This chain joins TRBV28 and TRBJ1-2; D is unresolved. The clonotype comes from a person aged 60-79 years with lung adenocarcinoma. The specimen was FFPE lung adenocarcinoma in situ tissue. The CDR3 here is CATRLYGYTF. The CDR3 coding sequence is TGTGCCACCAGGCTCTATGGCTACACCTTC.